This TCR beta chain was observed in a study of blood T cell repertoires in COVID-19. In the study's own analysis: Using reference gene primer amplification, nucleated cell counts were estimated. The protocol was immunoSEQ multiplex PCR, while the TCRdb copy is restricted to in-frame clones and leaves out a portion. V and J calls and clone size come straight from that table; D and trimming were deduced from the DNA. The sample includes 200,000 to 250,000 clones, 87% seen only once; the top ten take 11%. The CDR3 spans 15 residues. CDR1 is ENHRY and CDR2 is SYGVKD in the germline V gene. Losses at the gene ends were 6 bases for V and 7 bases for J; bases not matched to a gene: 7.

Sequenced input: PBMCs or T cells enriched from blood (not recorded which). This sequence was found in a man aged 25 to 40 who had recovered from COVID-19. This chain links TRBV10-3 with TRBJ1-6; 9 bases agree with TRBD1. The CDR3 coding sequence is TGTGCCATCAGCCTAGACAGGGGGGCAAATTCACCCCTCCACTTT. Translation: CAISLDRGANSPLHF.